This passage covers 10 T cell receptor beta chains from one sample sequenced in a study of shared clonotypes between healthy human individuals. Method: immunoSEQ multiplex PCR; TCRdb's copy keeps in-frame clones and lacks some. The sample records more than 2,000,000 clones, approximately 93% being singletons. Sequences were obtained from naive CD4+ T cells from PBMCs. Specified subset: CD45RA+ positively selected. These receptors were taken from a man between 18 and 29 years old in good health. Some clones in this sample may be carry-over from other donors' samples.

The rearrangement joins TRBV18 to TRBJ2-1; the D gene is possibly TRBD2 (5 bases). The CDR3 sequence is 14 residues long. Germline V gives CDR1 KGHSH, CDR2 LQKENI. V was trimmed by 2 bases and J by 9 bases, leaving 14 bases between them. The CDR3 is CASSPEARDPEQFF. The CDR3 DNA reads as TGTGCCAGCTCACCAGAGGCCCGGGATCCTGAGCAGTTCTTC.

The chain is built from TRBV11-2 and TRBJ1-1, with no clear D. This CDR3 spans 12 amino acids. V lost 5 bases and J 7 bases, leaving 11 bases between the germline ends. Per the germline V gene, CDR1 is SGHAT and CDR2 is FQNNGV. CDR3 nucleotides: TGTGCCAGCAGCCCCCTATCTGTTGAAGCTTTCTTT. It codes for CASSPLSVEAFF. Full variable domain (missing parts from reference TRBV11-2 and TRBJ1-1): EAGVAQSPRYKIIEKRQSVAFWCNPISGHATLYWYQQILGQGPKLLIQFQNNGVVDDSQLPKDRFSAERLKGVDSTLKIQPAKLEDSAVYLCASSPLSVEAFFGQGTRLTVV.

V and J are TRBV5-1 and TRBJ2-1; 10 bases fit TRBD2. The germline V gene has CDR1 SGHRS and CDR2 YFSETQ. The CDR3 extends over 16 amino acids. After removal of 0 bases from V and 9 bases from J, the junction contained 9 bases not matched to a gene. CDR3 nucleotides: TGCGCCAGCAGCTTGGGCCTCCTAGCGGGAGTAGGTGAGCAGTTCTTC. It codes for CASSLGLLAGVGEQFF.

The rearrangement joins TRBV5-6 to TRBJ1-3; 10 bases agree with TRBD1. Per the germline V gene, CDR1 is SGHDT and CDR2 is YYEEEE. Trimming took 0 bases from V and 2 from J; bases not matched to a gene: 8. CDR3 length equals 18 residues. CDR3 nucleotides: TGTGCCAGCAGCTTGGTCCTTACCGGGACAGGGGCTGGAAACACCATATATTTT. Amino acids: CASSLVLTGTGAGNTIYF.

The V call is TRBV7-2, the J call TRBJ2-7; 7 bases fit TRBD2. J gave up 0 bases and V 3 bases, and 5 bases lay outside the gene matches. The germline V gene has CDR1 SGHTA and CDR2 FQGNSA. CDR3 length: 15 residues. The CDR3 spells CASSFLAASSYEQYF. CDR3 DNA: TGTGCCAGCAGCTTTCTAGCGGCAAGCTCCTACGAGCAGTACTTC.

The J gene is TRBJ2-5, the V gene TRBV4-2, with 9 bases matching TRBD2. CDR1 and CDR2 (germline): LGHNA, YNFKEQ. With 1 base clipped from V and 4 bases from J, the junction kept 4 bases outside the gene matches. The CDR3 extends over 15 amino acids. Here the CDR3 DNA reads TGTGCCAGCAGCCAAGCCGGGACTAGCAGAGAGACCCAGTACTTC. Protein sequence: CASSQAGTSRETQYF.

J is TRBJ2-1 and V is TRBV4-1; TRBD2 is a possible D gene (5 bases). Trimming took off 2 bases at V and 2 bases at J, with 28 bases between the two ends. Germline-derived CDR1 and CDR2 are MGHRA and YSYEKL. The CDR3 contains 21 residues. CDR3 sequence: CASSQNSAYAPGGGPYNEQFF. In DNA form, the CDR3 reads TGCGCCAGCAGCCAAAATTCCGCTTACGCGCCAGGAGGAGGTCCCTACAATGAGCAGTTCTTC.

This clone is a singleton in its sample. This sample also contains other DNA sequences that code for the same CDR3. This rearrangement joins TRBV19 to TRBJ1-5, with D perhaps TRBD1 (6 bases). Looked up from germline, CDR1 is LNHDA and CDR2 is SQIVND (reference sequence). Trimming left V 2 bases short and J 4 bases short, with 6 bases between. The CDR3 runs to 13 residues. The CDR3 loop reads CASSIRGNQPQHF. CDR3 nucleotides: TGTGCCAGTAGTATAAGGGGGAATCAGCCCCAGCATTTT.

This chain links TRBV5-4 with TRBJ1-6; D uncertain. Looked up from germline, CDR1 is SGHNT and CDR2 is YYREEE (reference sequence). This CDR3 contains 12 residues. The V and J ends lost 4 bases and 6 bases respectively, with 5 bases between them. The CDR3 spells CASSQVNSPLHF. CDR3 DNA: TGTGCCAGCAGCCAAGTTAATTCACCCCTCCACTTT.

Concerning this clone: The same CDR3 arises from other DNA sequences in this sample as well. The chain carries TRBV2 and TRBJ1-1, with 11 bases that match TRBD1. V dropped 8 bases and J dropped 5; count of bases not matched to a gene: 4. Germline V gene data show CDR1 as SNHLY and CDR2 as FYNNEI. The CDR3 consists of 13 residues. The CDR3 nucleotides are TGTGCCAGCGGAGGACAGGGGGCGACTGAAGCTTTCTTT. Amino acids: CASGGQGATEAFF.